The 29 T cell receptor beta chains below come from one sample, sequenced in a study of T cell repertoires in cytomegalovirus infection. In TCRdb, the reads were re-called with MiXCR into one record per CDR3 protein. The top ten clones hold roughly a tenth of a sample with 450,000 to 600,000 distinct CDR3 sequences, around 10% of them seen once. Input material: PBMCs. These receptors were collected from a human donor in good health (CMV status not recorded). Some clones in this sample may be carry-over from other donors' samples.

This clonotype was counted many times. The chain couples TRBV12-3 or TRBV12-4 to TRBJ1-1, with D unresolved. V lost 3 bases and J lost 11, with 16 bases in between. This CDR3 comprises 13 residues. The CDR3 loop is CASSFWTDSGAFF. The CDR3 DNA reads TGTGCCAGCAGTTTCTGGACCGATAGTGGGGCTTTCTTT.

This clonotype has at least ten counts. V usage is TRBV11-2 and J usage is TRBJ2-5, with a possible D match to TRBD2 (5 bases). Trimming cost V 3 bases and J 0 bases, with 8 bases left between them. Per germline, CDR1 SGHAT and CDR2 FQNNGV. The CDR3 spans 14 residues. The CDR3 here is CASSLRAYQETQYF. As DNA, the CDR3 is TGTGCCAGCAGCTTGCGGGCCTACCAAGAGACCCAGTACTTC.

This clonotype was seen at least ten times. V and J are TRBV6-1 and TRBJ2-2, with D maybe TRBD2 (5 bases). Trimming stripped 8 bases from V and 1 base from J, with 14 bases between. Germline V gives CDR1 MNHNS, CDR2 SASEGT. The CDR3 runs to 15 residues. This CDR3 reads CASYPYGGNTGELFF. In DNA form, the CDR3 reads TGTGCCAGCTATCCCTATGGAGGGAACACCGGGGAGCTGTTTTTT.

The V call is TRBV2, the J call TRBJ1-5; possible D gene TRBD1, 6 bases. This CDR3 is 13 amino acids long. The germline V gene has CDR1 SNHLY and CDR2 FYNNEI. Deletions cut 8 bases from V and 4 bases from J, with 12 bases between. The CDR3 nucleotides are TGTGCCAGCCGGGGGCAGATTAATCAGCCCCAGCATTTT. Residues: CASRGQINQPQHF.

This clonotype was observed a handful of times. Since a much larger clone is just one base distant, this may be a read error. This rearrangement joins TRBV2 to TRBJ1-4; no clear D gene. With 6 bases removed from V and 0 bases from J, the gap between germline ends came to 5 bases. This CDR3 is 13 amino acids long. CDR1 is SNHLY and CDR2 is FYNNEI in the germline V gene. CDR3: CASRFATNEKLFF. The CDR3 DNA reads as TGTGCCAGCAGGTTTGCAACTAATGAAAAACTGTTTTTT.

This clonotype was seen many times. The rearrangement links TRBV19 to TRBJ1-3; a weak D match, TRBD1 (6 bases). Trimming cost V 5 bases and J 4 bases, with 21 bases left between them. The length of the CDR3 is 17 residues. Germline-derived CDR1 and CDR2 are LNHDA and SQIVND (reference sequence). The CDR3 DNA is TGTGCCAGTAGTTCGACCGGGACACTCCTGGGCGGAAACACCATATATTTT. Translation gives CASSSTGTLLGGNTIYF.

The sample holds a few counts of this clonotype. The chain combines TRBV20-1 with TRBJ2-7; D unclear. Trimming took 3 bases from V and 2 from J, leaving 5 bases between them. Germline V gene lookup returns CDR1 DFQATT and CDR2 SNEGSKA (reference sequence). CDR3 length: 11 amino acids. The CDR3 DNA is TGCAGTGCTAGGGCGACCTACGAGCAGTACTTC. It is translated as CSARATYEQYF.

This clonotype showed up many times. The chain has TRBV27 and TRBJ2-6; D remains unclear. From germline, CDR1 is MNHEY and CDR2 SMNVEV (reference sequence). This CDR3 is built from 18 residues. V was shortened by 0 bases and J by 0 bases, with 12 bases between the two germline ends. CDR3: CASSLSPGAFSGANVLTF. Written as DNA, the CDR3 is TGTGCCAGCAGTTTATCTCCAGGCGCGTTCTCTGGGGCCAACGTCCTGACTTTC.

This clonotype was seen at least ten times. V is TRBV7-2 and J is TRBJ2-2; no reliable D call. With 10 bases removed from V and 6 bases from J, the gap between germline ends came to 9 bases. Germline CDR1 and CDR2: SGHTA and FQGNSA. The CDR3 loop spans 11 amino acids. CDR3 amino acids: CAIKFAGELFF. The CDR3 bases are TGTGCCATCAAGTTCGCCGGGGAGCTGTTTTTT.

The sample holds a few counts of this clonotype. This chain uses TRBV13 with TRBJ2-1; the match to TRBD2 covers 11 bases. V lost 4 bases, J lost 6 bases, and 14 bases stayed unmatched. CDR3 length: 18 residues. From germline, CDR1 is PRHDT and CDR2 FYEKMQ (reference sequence). The CDR3 here is CASSSYPGLAVSSNEQFF. The CDR3 coding sequence is TGTGCCAGCAGCTCCTACCCGGGACTAGCGGTTTCTAGCAATGAGCAGTTCTTC.

Turning to this clonotype: The CDR3 does not close with the conserved phenylalanine or tryptophan, likely indicating a read error. The DNA is left out, because the CDR3 cannot be placed on it with certainty; the CDR3 is given as TCRdb lists it. The J gene is TRBJ2-7, the V gene TRBV27; TRBD1, the D gene given by the table, was not confirmed from the DNA. Ends included, the CDR3 has 9 residues. The germline V gene has CDR1 MNHEY and CDR2 SMNVEV (reference sequence). The CDR3 is CASSLPGGD.

This clonotype has at least ten counts. The CDR3 here is CASRPPLARGYNEQFF. The CDR3 bases are TGTGCCAGCAGGCCACCACTAGCGCGAGGGTACAATGAGCAGTTCTTC. J is TRBJ2-1 and V is TRBV12-3 or TRBV12-4; the match to TRBD2 covers 7 bases. Losses at the gene ends were 6 bases for V and 4 bases for J; bases not matched to a gene: 12. The length of the CDR3 is 16 residues.

This clonotype occurred a few times. This sequence joins TRBV5-6 and TRBJ2-2; TRBD2 might be the D (6 bases). V was clipped by 1 base and J by 7 bases, with 11 bases between them. The germline gives CDR1 SGHDT, CDR2 YYEEEE. This CDR3 spans 14 amino acids. The CDR3 loop reads CASSLTSPNGELFF. CDR3 nucleotides: TGTGCCAGCAGCTTGACTAGCCCCAACGGGGAGCTGTTTTTT.

This clonotype has more than one count but fewer than ten. The chain recombines TRBV5-1 with TRBJ2-1; 11 bases line up with TRBD1. The CDR3 spans 14 residues. In germline, CDR1 is SGHRS, CDR2 YFSETQ. The J segment lost 6 bases and the V segment lost 5 bases, leaving 4 bases of the junction unmatched. CDR3: CASRTGTGGNEQFF. Written as DNA, the CDR3 is TGCGCCAGCAGAACTGGGACAGGGGGCAATGAGCAGTTCTTC.

This clonotype was counted ten times or more. The CDR3 here is CASSLSPGGHSPLHF. Written as DNA, the CDR3 is TGTGCCAGCAGCTTAAGCCCCGGGGGGCATTCACCCCTCCACTTT. This chain uses TRBV7-3 with TRBJ1-6; TRBD1 is a possible D gene (6 bases). Trimming took 1 base from V and 8 from J, leaving 12 bases between them. This CDR3 contains 15 residues. Germline loops: CDR1 SGHTA, CDR2 FQGTGA.

This clonotype was seen repeatedly, ten times or more. The rearrangement joins TRBV11-2 to TRBJ2-1, with 14 bases lining up with TRBD2. CDR1 SGHAT and CDR2 FQNNGV come from the germline V gene. This CDR3 has 13 amino acids. The trim removed 5 bases at V and 13 bases at J, leaving 4 bases unmatched. As DNA, the CDR3 is TGTGCCAGCAGCCCAGGGACTAGCGGGAGACAGTTCTTC. Protein product: CASSPGTSGRQFF.

A note on this clonotype: Its ends do not fully match the called genes, so a read error is possible. V and J are TRBV25-1 and TRBJ1-2, with unresolved D. Germline V lookup: CDR1 MGHDK, CDR2 SYGVNS. The CDR3 is 14 amino acids. In DNA form, the CDR3 reads TGTGCCAACAGTGAGCCCACCTCTAACTATGGCTACACCTTC. It is translated as CANSEPTSNYGYTF.

This clonotype showed up many times. The chain carries TRBV24-1 and TRBJ2-1, with TRBD2 matching over 9 bases. The V gene end was trimmed by 3 bases and the J gene end by 4 bases; junction bases not matched to a gene: 6. This CDR3 has 16 residues. Per the germline V gene, CDR1 is KGHDR and CDR2 is SFDVKD. The CDR3 protein is CATSDPSGRRYNEQFF. The CDR3 DNA reads as TGTGCCACCAGTGATCCAAGCGGGAGGAGGTACAATGAGCAGTTCTTC.

This clonotype came up many times. The chain employs TRBV4-1 and TRBJ1-2; D ambiguous. In germline, CDR1 is MGHRA, CDR2 YSYEKL. Trimming took 0 bases from V and 1 from J, leaving 6 bases between them. The CDR3 has 14 amino acids. The CDR3 DNA reads as TGCGCCAGCAGCCAAGATCAATTTAACTATGGCTACACCTTC. As protein: CASSQDQFNYGYTF.

This clonotype has a count of ten or more. The rearrangement links TRBV7-9 to TRBJ1-1; D not certain. V was cut by 4 bases and J by 0 bases, with 3 bases left in between. Germline CDR1 SEHNR, CDR2 FQNEAQ (reference sequence). The CDR3 length is 12 residues. In DNA, the CDR3 is TGTGCCAGCAGCTCAGTGAACACTGAAGCTTTCTTT. Its protein product is CASSSVNTEAFF.

In its sample, this clonotype was seen a few times. The V gene is TRBV12-3 or TRBV12-4, the J gene TRBJ1-1; D might be TRBD1 (5 bases). The CDR3 loop spans 15 amino acids. V lost 2 bases and J lost 2, with 12 bases in between. The CDR3 nucleotides read TGTGCCAGCAGTTTATGGCGGGGCGCTAACACTGAAGCTTTCTTT. Translation: CASSLWRGANTEAFF.

The V and J genes are TRBV7-9 and TRBJ2-1, with TRBD2 as a possible D gene (5 bases). CDR1 is SEHNR and CDR2 is FQNEAQ in the germline V gene (reference sequence). The CDR3 spans 16 residues. Trimming left V 1 base short and J 9 bases short, with 19 bases between. The DNA for the CDR3 is TGTGCCAGCAGCTTAGTAGGTGGCGGAAGCACTAGTGAGCAGTTCTTC. This gives the protein CASSLVGGGSTSEQFF.

Only one count was recorded for this clonotype. One base away lies a much larger clone, so this may be a sequencing read error. This chain joins TRBV7-4 and TRBJ2-7; D might be TRBD2 (5 bases). Germline CDR1 SGHVT, CDR2 SQSDAQ. The CDR3 loop spans 12 amino acids. This chain's CDR3 is CASREGVDERYF. In DNA, the CDR3 is TGTGCCAGCAGAGAGGGAGTTGACGAGCGGTACTTC.

There are many counts of this clonotype. The V call is TRBV7-6, the J call TRBJ1-6; D call uncertain. Germline CDR1 reads SGHVS; CDR2 reads FNYEAQ. The CDR3 consists of 16 residues. V lost 2 bases to trimming and J lost 0 bases, with 8 bases between them. CDR3 sequence reads: CASSLRLSSYNSPLHF. DNA of the CDR3: TGTGCCAGCAGCTTACGGTTGAGCTCCTATAATTCACCCCTCCACTTT.

This clonotype was seen at least ten times. This rearrangement joins TRBV7-8 to TRBJ2-4, with 11 bases matching TRBD2. CDR1 is SGHVS and CDR2 is FQNEAQ in the germline V gene. V lost 5 bases, J lost 7 bases, and 7 bases stayed unmatched. The CDR3 totals 15 residues. Here the CDR3 reads CASSPLAGGPNIQYF. CDR3 nucleotides: TGTGCCAGCAGCCCCTTAGCGGGGGGGCCGAACATTCAGTACTTC.

As concerns this clonotype: A much larger clonotype is one base distant, so this may be a read error. The V and J genes are TRBV27 and TRBJ1-2; D is perhaps TRBD1 (5 bases). Trimming removed 6 bases from V and 7 bases from J, with 9 bases in between. The CDR3 length is 11 residues. CDR1 is MNHEY, CDR2 SMNVEV, per germline (reference sequence). The CDR3, as DNA: TGTGCCAGCAGGACCGACAGTGGCTACACCTTC. The encoded protein is CASRTDSGYTF.

This clonotype was picked up many times. The CDR3 protein is CAACSGGVYEQYF. The CDR3 DNA follows: TGTGCCGCCTGTAGCGGGGGGGTGTACGAGCAGTACTTC. The J gene is TRBJ2-7, the V gene TRBV10-3; 11 bases match TRBD2. V shed 11 bases and J 4 bases; nucleotides not matched to a gene: 7. Germline assignment: CDR1 ENHRY and CDR2 SYGVKD. This CDR3 has 13 amino acids.

The chain recombines TRBV29-1 with TRBJ1-2; no reliable D call. The V end was cut by 0 bases, the J end by 2 bases, with 7 bases between. The length of the CDR3 is 13 residues. Germline V CDR1 and CDR2: SQVTM, ANQGSEA. This CDR3 is CSVEDQGNYGYTF. For the CDR3, the DNA is TGCAGCGTTGAAGATCAAGGAAACTATGGCTACACCTTC.

This clonotype was recorded at least ten times. The rearrangement links TRBV2 to TRBJ2-3; 8 nucleotides align to TRBD2. Germline V gene lookup returns CDR1 SNHLY and CDR2 FYNNEI. The trim removed 8 bases at V and 0 bases at J, leaving 4 bases unmatched. The CDR3 has 14 residues. CDR3 region: CASARGASTDTQYF. CDR3 DNA: TGTGCCAGCGCGCGGGGGGCTAGCACAGATACGCAGTATTTT.